A selection of T cell receptor beta chains follows, all from one sample in a study of control samples from healthy donors and cancer patients. TCRdb's copy holds only in-frame clones and misses some; the assay was immunoSEQ multiplex PCR. The data contain approximately 100,000 clones, approximately 86% of them singletons. The sample taken for sequencing was blood. The receptors shown here come from a man in his thirties or forties in good health. CDR3s include the opening cysteine and the closing phenylalanine or tryptophan. A D gene is named only where the DNA matches it firmly. Size is stated for part of the rows, as once, few or many counts, or as a class when the clone is expanded.

-,TRBV9,TRBD1,14,TRBJ2-1,CASSPMTGYNEQFF,TGTGCCAGCAGCCCCATGACAGGGTATAATGAGCAGTTCTTC
-,TRBV5-1,-,14,TRBJ2-1,CASSVGDSYNEQFF,TGCGCCAGCAGCGTCGGGGACTCCTACAATGAGCAGTTCTTC
-,TRBV5-6,-,17,TRBJ2-7,CASSFGDARPINHEQYF,TGTGCCAGCAGCTTCGGGGACGCTCGACCGATTAACCACGAGCAGTACTTC
-,TRBV19,TRBD1,14,TRBJ1-2,CASSIVGQSYGYTF,TGTGCCAGTAGTATAGTGGGACAGTCCTATGGCTACACCTTC
-,TRBV5-6,-,13,TRBJ2-7,CASSFVERYEQYF,TGTGCCAGCAGCTTTGTGGAGAGATACGAGCAGTACTTC
-,TRBV4-1,TRBD2,20,TRBJ2-1,CASSQLGLAGGPSSYNEQFF,TGCGCCAGCAGCCAACTGGGACTAGCGGGAGGCCCCAGCTCCTACAATGAGCAGTTCTTC
few,TRBV19,TRBD2,14,TRBJ2-7,CASSGSSGSYEQYF,TGTGCCAGTAGTGGGTCTAGCGGCTCCTACGAGCAGTACTTC
-,TRBV18,-,12,TRBJ2-5,CASSRYQETQYF,TGTGCCAGCTCTAGGTACCAAGAGACCCAGTACTTC
-,TRBV6-2/TRBV6-3,TRBD1,14,TRBJ1-2,CASSYSGQGYGYTF,TGTGCCAGCAGTTACTCGGGACAGGGATACGGCTACACCTTC
once,TRBV7-8,TRBD2,16,TRBJ2-1,CASTVRLAGGRGEQFF,TGTGCCAGCACCGTCAGACTAGCGGGAGGGCGGGGTGAGCAGTTCTTC
-,TRBV2,TRBD1,16,TRBJ2-4,CASSDGTDLYKNIQYF,TGTGCCAGCAGTGACGGGACAGACCTTTACAAAAACATTCAGTACTTC
-,TRBV5-1,-,13,TRBJ2-7,CASSFGGGGEQYF,TGCGCCAGCAGCTTTGGGGGCGGGGGCGAGCAGTACTTC
-,TRBV7-9,-,15,TRBJ1-2,CASSLSEGPNYGYTF,TGTGCCAGCAGCTTAAGTGAGGGACCTAACTATGGCTACACCTTC
-,TRBV3-1/TRBV3-2,-,13,TRBJ1-1,CASSQMVFYEAFF,TGTGCCAGCAGCCAAATGGTCTTCTATGAAGCTTTCTTT
-,TRBV2,-,15,TRBJ1-5,CASSPRLQGSQPQHF,TGTGCCAGCAGCCCCAGACTCCAGGGGAGTCAGCCCCAGCATTTT
-,TRBV5-1,TRBD1,15,TRBJ1-4,CASSNDRGTNEKLFF,TGCGCCAGCAGCAACGACAGGGGAACTAATGAAAAACTGTTTTTT
-,TRBV5-1,-,15,TRBJ2-7,CASSPATTSSYEQYF,TGCGCCAGCAGTCCGGCGACTACTAGCTCCTACGAGCAGTACTTC
-,TRBV18,-,16,TRBJ2-4,CASSRVEVIAKNIQYF,TGTGCCAGCTCAAGGGTAGAGGTGATAGCCAAAAACATTCAGTACTTC
-,TRBV5-4,-,14,TRBJ2-2,CASSPDWNTGELFF,TGTGCCAGCAGCCCGGACTGGAACACCGGGGAGCTGTTTTTT
-,TRBV6-4,-,12,TRBJ2-7,CASRRDRYEQYF,TGTGCCAGCCGGCGGGACCGGTACGAGCAGTACTTC
-,TRBV27,TRBD2,16,TRBJ2-2,CASSLSSGGRAGELFF,TGTGCCAGCAGTTTAAGCTCTGGCGGGAGGGCCGGGGAGCTGTTTTTT
few,TRBV6-5,-,15,TRBJ1-5,CASTEPGQGVVAQHF,TGTGCCAGCACCGAACCGGGCCAGGGCGTTGTGGCCCAGCATTTT
-,TRBV27,-,21,TRBJ2-7,CASSLLPRNSYEQYFGNEQYF,-
-,TRBV2,-,16,TRBJ2-5,CASSDGVLGGGETQYF,TGTGCCAGCAGTGATGGGGTACTAGGGGGTGGCGAGACCCAGTACTTC
-,TRBV4-1,-,16,TRBJ2-1,CASSRVGTGPYNEQFF,TGCGCCAGCAGCCGGGTTGGGACGGGCCCATACAATGAGCAGTTCTTC
once,TRBV14,-,13,TRBJ2-1,CASSQRLDRGQFF,TGTGCCAGCAGCCAGAGGCTGGATCGGGGGCAGTTCTTC
once,TRBV5-6,TRBD2,16,TRBJ2-1,CASSSTGTSRTNEQFF,TGTGCCAGCAGCAGTACCGGGACTAGTAGAACGAATGAGCAGTTCTTC
-,TRBV29-1,TRBD2,12,TRBJ2-1,CSTAASGNEQFF,TGCAGCACTGCGGCTAGCGGCAATGAGCAGTTCTTC
-,TRBV19,-,16,TRBJ2-7,CASSIRGTGKWAEQYF,TGTGCCAGTAGTATTAGGGGGACGGGAAAGTGGGCCGAGCAGTACTTC
-,TRBV11-2,TRBD1,15,TRBJ1-1,CASQGGGVSRTEAFF,TGTGCCAGTCAGGGGGGGGGCGTGAGTCGCACTGAAGCTTTCTTT
once,TRBV14,-,15,TRBJ1-1,CASSQWTELYTEAFF,TGTGCCAGCAGCCAGTGGACAGAGCTGTACACTGAAGCTTTCTTT
-,TRBV4-1,TRBD1,15,TRBJ2-7,CASSQIGTGNYEQYF,TGCGCCAGCAGCCAAATAGGGACAGGAAACTACGAGCAGTACTTC
once,TRBV7-9,-,13,TRBJ2-1,CASSLMGRGEQFF,TGTGCCAGCAGCTTAATGGGCCGAGGTGAGCAGTTCTTC
-,TRBV30,-,12,TRBJ1-2,CAWSGGGYGYTF,TGTGCCTGGAGTGGAGGGGGCTATGGCTACACCTTC
once,TRBV30,TRBD1,16,TRBJ1-6,CAWRTGGASYNSPLHF,TGTGCCTGGCGAACAGGGGGCGCGTCCTATAATTCACCCCTCCACTTT
once,TRBV4-2,TRBD2,17,TRBJ2-1,CASSQEGLAGRGNEQFF,TGTGCCAGCAGCCAAGAGGGGCTAGCGGGAAGGGGGAATGAGCAGTTCTTC
-,TRBV9,-,15,TRBJ2-2,CASSVGPGGIGELFF,TGTGCCAGCAGCGTTGGGCCAGGGGGGATCGGGGAGCTGTTTTTT
-,TRBV19,TRBD1,14,TRBJ2-7,CASSPGTATYEQYF,TGTGCCAGTAGCCCCGGGACAGCCACCTACGAGCAGTACTTC
-,TRBV11-2,TRBD2,15,TRBJ2-3,CASSSGTGGPNTQYF,TGTGCCAGCAGCTCCGGAACGGGAGGCCCTAATACGCAGTATTTT
few,TRBV10-2,TRBD2,12,TRBJ2-7,CASRASGDEQYF,TGCGCCAGCAGGGCTAGCGGAGACGAGCAGTACTTC
-,TRBV5-4,-,15,TRBJ1-4,CASSLGQGSGEKLFF,TGTGCCAGCAGCTTGGGGCAGGGGTCGGGTGAAAAACTGTTTTTT
few,TRBV7-9,TRBD1,17,TRBJ2-7,CASSSLVVGTGPYEQYF,TGTGCCAGCAGCTCCTTAGTTGTGGGGACAGGACCCTACGAGCAGTACTTC